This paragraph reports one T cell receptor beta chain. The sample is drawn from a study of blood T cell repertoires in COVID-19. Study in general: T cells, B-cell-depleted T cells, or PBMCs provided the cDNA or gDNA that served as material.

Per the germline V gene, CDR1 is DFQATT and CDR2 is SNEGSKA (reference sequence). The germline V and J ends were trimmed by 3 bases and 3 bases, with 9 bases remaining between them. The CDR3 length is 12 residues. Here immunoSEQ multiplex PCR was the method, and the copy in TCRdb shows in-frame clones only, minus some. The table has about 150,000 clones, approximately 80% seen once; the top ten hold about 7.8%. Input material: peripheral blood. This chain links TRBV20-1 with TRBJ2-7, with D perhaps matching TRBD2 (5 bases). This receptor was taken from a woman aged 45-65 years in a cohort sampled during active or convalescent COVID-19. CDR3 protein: CSASGGLYEQYF. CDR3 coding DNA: TGCAGTGCTAGTGGAGGCCTCTACGAGCAGTACTTC.